This T cell receptor (beta chain) was captured in a study of T cell clonality in common variable immunodeficiency. Findings of the study overall: Common variable immunodeficiency TCR beta sequences reportedly had fewer deletions and N-nucleotide insertions.

Sequenced by immunoSEQ multiplex PCR; TCRdb stores in-frame clones only, minus some. This repertoire holds some 22,000 clones, and none appear only once. In this sample, this clone turned up many times. Its matching antigen is unknown. The TCR comes from a human donor with common variable immunodeficiency. Sequencing input: peripheral blood mononuclear cells.

The DNA read from the CDR3 is TGTGCCAGCTCACCTAGACAAGCATACTACGAG. It encodes CASSPRQAYYE. The whole CDR3 is CASSPRQAYYEQYF. This chain uses TRBV18 with TRBJ2-7; the D is unclear. The CDR3 end lies 3 residues beyond the end of the read and is filled in from the germline J gene. This CDR3 contains 14 residues. Germline V CDR1 and CDR2: KGHSH, LQKENI. Between the trimmed V and J ends, which lost 3 bases and 3 bases, there was a span of 12 bases.